The 32 T cell receptor beta chains given below trace back to one sample, sequenced in a study of cytomegalovirus exposure and HLA in healthy donors (dated by TCRdb to 2016 to 2017). Library preparation employed the immunoSEQ multiplex PCR assay. For the multiplex PCR, a mixture combining 60 forward primers for TCR Vbeta segments and 13 reverse primers for TCR Jbeta segments was used. TCRdb mirrors the immuneACCESS table, restricted to in-frame sequences. Some clones are absent from its copies; in checked studies, under half trace to an unresolved V gene, and the reason for the others is unknown. The sample records 100,000 to 150,000 clones, around 80% of which are singletons. The ten top clones hold roughly 1.9% of the sample. The specimen sequenced was PBMCs. These TCRs come from a woman aged 50 to 65 in good health and CMV-seronegative.

This clone came up once. V is TRBV6-5 and J is TRBJ2-1, with D possibly matching TRBD1 (6 bases). Per germline, CDR1 MNHEY and CDR2 SVGAGI. The CDR3 extends over 16 amino acids. Trimming removed 2 bases from V and 7 bases from J, with 18 bases in between. CDR3 residues: CASSYTGLAPGNEQFF. The CDR3 DNA sequence: TGTGCCAGCAGTTACACAGGGCTAGCACCTGGGAATGAGCAGTTCTTC.

This clone occurred a few times. This CDR3 is also generated by other DNA sequences in the sample. The J gene is TRBJ2-7, the V gene TRBV29-1; 7 nucleotides align to TRBD1. CDR1 and CDR2 (germline): SQVTM, ANQGSEA. J was trimmed by 2 bases and V by 1 base; bases with no gene match: 2. This CDR3 has 13 residues. The CDR3 nucleotides read TGCAGCGTTGAAGGGCAGGGGGCCTACGAGCAGTACTTC. Translating it yields CSVEGQGAYEQYF.

The V call is TRBV7-2, the J call TRBJ1-1; D might be TRBD1 (6 bases). Between the trimmed V and J ends, which lost 2 bases and 3 bases, there was a span of 13 bases. CDR1 SGHTA and CDR2 FQGNSA come from the germline V gene. The CDR3 loop spans 15 amino acids. The CDR3 DNA follows: TGTGCCAGCAGCTTAATTCCAGGGGTGGACACTGAAGCTTTCTTT. Translated: CASSLIPGVDTEAFF.

The J gene is TRBJ2-3, the V gene TRBV30; TRBD1 matches 7 bases. Germline assignment: CDR1 GTSNPN and CDR2 SVGIG (reference sequence). The CDR3 is 13 residues long. V gave up 5 bases and J gave up 2 bases; unmatched junction bases: 4. The CDR3 here is CAWRTGNTDTQYF. The CDR3 nucleotides are TGTGCCTGGCGGACAGGAAACACAGATACGCAGTATTTT.

J is TRBJ1-2 and V is TRBV5-1; D unclear. The CDR3 is 13 amino acids. Germline-derived CDR1 and CDR2 are SGHRS and YFSETQ. Trimming took 0 bases from V and 8 from J, leaving 11 bases between them. CDR3 protein: CASSLAMGKGYTF. The CDR3 DNA sequence: TGCGCCAGCAGCTTGGCTATGGGCAAGGGCTACACCTTC.

The rearrangement links TRBV7-6 to TRBJ1-5, with D possibly TRBD1 on 6 matching bases. Trimming stripped 1 base from V and 7 bases from J, with 14 bases between. CDR1 is SGHVS and CDR2 is FNYEAQ in the germline V gene. CDR3 length equals 15 residues. CDR3 in DNA: TGTGCCAGCAGCTTAGGTCGGGGGGGCATGCAGCCCCAGCATTTT. Its translation: CASSLGRGGMQPQHF.

The rearrangement joins TRBV25-1 to TRBJ2-7; TRBD1 matches 7 bases. The CDR3 sequence is 15 residues long. The germline V gene has CDR1 MGHDK and CDR2 SYGVNS. Germline trimming cut 5 bases from V and 0 bases from J; bases unmatched to any gene: 7. The DNA for the CDR3 is TGTGCCAGCAGTAACGACAGGGCCTACTCCTACGAGCAGTACTTC. Translation gives CASSNDRAYSYEQYF.

This chain joins TRBV28 and TRBJ2-3; 7 bases match TRBD1. The CDR3 contains 17 residues. CDR1 and CDR2 (germline): MDHEN, SYDVKM. Unmatched junction bases numbered 18, after V lost 2 bases and J lost 10 bases. The CDR3 nucleotides are TGTGCCAGCAGTTTAACGCTCGGACAGGATGGGGGAAGCGCGCAGTATTTT. The encoded protein is CASSLTLGQDGGSAQYF.

The rearrangement uses TRBV7-2 and TRBJ1-4, with TRBD1 matching over 7 bases. The germline V gene encodes CDR1 SGHTA and CDR2 FQGNSA. Trimming cost V 4 bases and J 1 base; bases outside gene matches: 3. The CDR3 covers 15 residues. CDR3 residues: CASSSPGGTNEKLFF. The CDR3 nucleotides are TGTGCCAGCAGCTCCCCAGGGGGAACTAATGAAAAACTGTTTTTT.

The CDR3 DNA reads TGTGCCAGCAGTGACCGGGGTCAGCCCCAGCATTTT. Residues: CASSDRGQPQHF. The chain combines TRBV2 with TRBJ1-5; D is ambiguous. Germline V gene sequence: CDR1 SNHLY, CDR2 FYNNEI. The V end lost 3 bases, the J end lost 6 bases, and 6 bases lay between the germline ends. There are 12 residues in the CDR3.

The rearrangement joins TRBV4-2 to TRBJ1-4; 10 nucleotides match TRBD1. This CDR3 has 16 residues. V shed 7 bases, J shed 8 bases, and the junction held 13 bases outside the gene matches. CDR1 is LGHNA, CDR2 YNFKEQ, per germline. The CDR3 DNA reads TGTGCCAGCATAGCGGACAGGGGGGGCTCTATGGAAAAACTGTTTTTT. It translates to CASIADRGGSMEKLFF.

The chain recombines TRBV9 with TRBJ2-1, with a possible D match to TRBD2 (6 bases). The CDR3 spans 15 residues. CDR1 and CDR2 (germline): SGDLS, YYNGEE. The V end lost 7 bases, the J end lost 10 bases, and 24 bases lay between the germline ends. This CDR3 is CASGAYGTRASEQFF. As DNA, the CDR3 is TGTGCCAGCGGAGCTTACGGGACTCGGGCATCGGAGCAGTTCTTC. Looking up the rest from reference TRBV9 and TRBJ2-1 gives the full variable domain: DSGVTQTPKHLITATGQRVTLRCSPRSGDLSVYWYQQSLDQGLQFLIQYYNGEERAKGNILERFSAQQFPDLHSELNLSSLELGDSALYFCASGAYGTRASEQFFGPGTRLTVL.

In the case of this clone: Germline and junction disagree at one end, which may indicate a read error. The V and J genes are TRBV7-9 and TRBJ2-7, with 11 bases fitting TRBD1. The germline V gene encodes CDR1 SEHNR and CDR2 FQNEAQ (reference sequence). The CDR3 contains 18 residues. CDR3 residues: CSSSLRPKDRGPVHEQYF. For the CDR3, the DNA is TGTTCCAGCAGTCTTCGGCCAAAGGACAGGGGGCCTGTACACGAGCAGTACTTC.

This clone has just a few counts. The chain carries TRBV30 and TRBJ1-4; TRBD1 matches 10 bases. The CDR3 contains 14 residues. From germline, CDR1 is GTSNPN and CDR2 SVGIG (reference sequence). Unmatched junction bases numbered 8, after V lost 5 bases and J lost 8 bases. The CDR3 region is CAWGTGTGVEKLFF. The DNA of the CDR3 is TGTGCCTGGGGTACCGGGACAGGGGTCGAAAAACTGTTTTTT.

The chain recombines TRBV6-5 with TRBJ1-2, with 8 positions matching TRBD1. V gave up 6 bases and J gave up 5 bases; unmatched junction bases: 8. The CDR3 covers 14 residues. Germline CDR1 and CDR2: MNHEY and SVGAGI. The CDR3: CASSRKRTGYGYTF. In DNA, the CDR3 is TGTGCCAGCAGCCGAAAAAGGACAGGGTATGGCTACACCTTC.

V is TRBV9 and J is TRBJ2-3; 7 nucleotides agree with TRBD2. CDR1 is SGDLS, CDR2 YYNGEE, per germline. The CDR3 runs 15 residues. J gave up 3 bases and V 0 bases, and 4 bases lay outside the gene matches. Here the CDR3 DNA reads TGTGCCAGCAGCGTAGAAACTAGCGTAACAGATACGCAGTATTTT. This translates into CASSVETSVTDTQYF.

The V gene is TRBV19, the J gene TRBJ2-7; possibly TRBD1 for D (6 bases). The V gene's germline CDR1 is LNHDA and CDR2 SQIVND (reference sequence). Trimming took off 5 bases at V and 0 bases at J, with 14 bases between the two ends. This CDR3 has 15 residues. DNA for the CDR3: TGTGCCAGTAGTGCGGACAGAGGACTCTCCTACGAGCAGTACTTC. It translates to CASSADRGLSYEQYF.

Note on this clone: Other DNA sequences of this sample code for an identical CDR3. J is TRBJ1-5 and V is TRBV6-5; a weak D match, TRBD1 (5 bases). V gave up 2 bases and J gave up 4 bases, with 9 bases separating them. Germline lookup yields CDR1 MNHEY and CDR2 SVGAGI. The CDR3 runs 14 residues. Here the CDR3 DNA reads TGTGCCAGCAGTTACGGGGGGGGGAATCAGCCCCAGCATTTT. It encodes CASSYGGGNQPQHF.

V gene TRBV30 combines with J gene TRBJ2-1; TRBD1 is a possible D gene (6 bases). Per the germline V gene, CDR1 is GTSNPN and CDR2 is SVGIG (reference sequence). With 4 bases removed from V and 2 bases from J, the gap between germline ends came to 12 bases. The CDR3 totals 14 residues. The chain's CDR3 is CAWNRGHTYNEQFF. In DNA form, the CDR3 reads TGTGCCTGGAACCGGGGACACACCTACAATGAGCAGTTCTTC.

The J gene is TRBJ2-5, the V gene TRBV12-5; unclear D gene. CDR1 LGHNT and CDR2 FRNRAP come from the germline V gene. Trimming shortened V by 6 bases and J by 4 bases, and 12 bases separated the two germline ends. CDR3 length: 13 residues. Written as DNA, the CDR3 is TGTGCTAGTGGCCCCACTGTCGGAGAGACCCAGTACTTC. Amino acid sequence: CASGPTVGETQYF.

The CDR3 reads CASSLQVGDTEAFF. CDR3 nucleotides: TGCGCCAGCAGCTTACAGGTTGGGGACACTGAAGCTTTCTTT. The gene calls are TRBV5-1 and TRBJ1-1; TRBD1 might be the D (5 bases). V was shortened by 2 bases and J by 3 bases, with 11 bases between the two germline ends. The CDR3 covers 14 residues. Germline V gene data show CDR1 as SGHRS and CDR2 as YFSETQ.

V and J are TRBV5-1 and TRBJ2-7, with TRBD1 matching 8 bases. Looked up from germline, CDR1 is SGHRS and CDR2 is YFSETQ. The V segment lost 0 bases and the J segment 2 bases; nucleotides outside the gene matches: 7. The CDR3 is made up of 16 amino acids. The CDR3 loop reads CASSLGGQVGTYEQYV. The CDR3, as DNA: TGCGCCAGCAGCTTGGGGGGACAGGTGGGCACCTACGAGCAGTACGTC.

The chain joins TRBV4-3 to TRBJ2-2, with 8 bases that match TRBD1. This CDR3 has 17 amino acids. The V gene's germline CDR1 is LGHNA and CDR2 YSLEER. Unmatched junction bases numbered 14, after V lost 4 bases and J lost 7 bases. The CDR3 is CASSPRSGQAFGGELFF. CDR3 in DNA: TGCGCCAGCAGCCCACGATCGGGACAGGCTTTCGGCGGGGAGCTGTTTTTT.

The CDR3 is CAWSRGNYGYTF. The CDR3 DNA is TGTGCCTGGAGTCGAGGGAACTATGGCTACACCTTC. The chain carries TRBV30 and TRBJ1-2, with D unresolved. This CDR3 contains 12 residues. V gave up 2 bases and J gave up 2 bases, with 6 bases separating them. CDR1 and CDR2 from the germline V gene are GTSNPN and SVGIG (reference sequence).

This rearrangement joins TRBV12-5 to TRBJ2-3; D is undetermined. In germline, CDR1 is LGHNT, CDR2 FRNRAP. The V end was cut by 1 base, the J end by 7 bases, with 9 bases between. The CDR3 covers 13 residues. The CDR3 nucleotides are TGTGCTAGTGGTTTGGAAGACTCGAATACGCAGTATTTT. Translated: CASGLEDSNTQYF.

The chain employs TRBV7-2 and TRBJ2-7, with 11 bases identical to TRBD2. The V and J ends lost 5 bases and 2 bases, in that order; junction bases with no gene match: 2. This CDR3 comprises 14 residues. Per the germline V gene, CDR1 is SGHTA and CDR2 is FQGNSA. CDR3: CASSPTSGTYEQYF. CDR3 bases: TGTGCCAGCAGCCCGACTAGCGGGACCTACGAGCAGTACTTC.

This clone was found a few times. The chain's CDR3 is CASSYLGGVDTEAFF. CDR3 nucleotide sequence: TGTGCCAGCAGTTACCTCGGGGGGGTCGACACTGAAGCTTTCTTT. The chain combines TRBV6-5 with TRBJ1-1; D is perhaps TRBD1 (5 bases). CDR1 MNHEY and CDR2 SVGAGI come from the germline V gene. The length of the CDR3 is 15 residues. V was trimmed by 2 bases and J by 3 bases, leaving 13 bases between them.

The chain joins TRBV11-3 to TRBJ2-7, with D possibly TRBD1 on 5 matching bases. Trimming stripped 5 bases from V and 3 bases from J, with 23 bases between. This CDR3 is built from 17 residues. Germline CDR1 is SGHNT and CDR2 is YENEEA. CDR3 DNA: TGTGCCAGCAGCGACTCCAAAGGACAACCTACAAGCTACGAGCAGTACGTC. Residues: CASSDSKGQPTSYEQYV.

This sequence joins TRBV29-1 and TRBJ2-5, with TRBD2 matching 7 bases. V was clipped by 4 bases and J by 2 bases; unmatched bases: 7. The CDR3 length is 14 residues. Germline values: CDR1 SQVTM, CDR2 ANQGSEA. CDR3 protein: CSVGPAGLQETQYF. The CDR3 DNA follows: TGCAGCGTTGGCCCAGCGGGGTTACAAGAGACCCAGTACTTC. Looking up the rest from reference TRBV29-1 and TRBJ2-5 gives the full variable domain: SAVISQKPSRDICQRGTSLTIQCQVDSQVTMMFWYRQQPGQSLTLIATANQGSEATYESGFVIDKFPISRPNLTFSTLTVSNMSPEDSSIYLCSVGPAGLQETQYFGPGTRLLVL.

The chain employs TRBV19 and TRBJ1-1, with 11 bases aligning to TRBD1. The junction had 4 bases not matched to a gene; V was cut back by 6 bases and J by 1 base. CDR1 is LNHDA, CDR2 SQIVND, per germline (reference sequence). The CDR3 is 15 residues long. DNA for the CDR3: TGTGCCAGTAGCAGGACAGGGGGCACGAACACTGAAGCTTTCTTT. Amino acid sequence: CASSRTGGTNTEAFF.

The chain combines TRBV28 with TRBJ1-3; D unresolved. CDR3 size: 16 residues. V was cut by 2 bases and J by 0 bases, with 11 bases left in between. Germline values: CDR1 MDHEN, CDR2 SYDVKM. For the CDR3, the DNA is TGTGCCAGCAGTTTACTGACATTACACTCTGGAAACACCATATATTTT. Amino acids: CASSLLTLHSGNTIYF.

V and J are TRBV20-1 and TRBJ2-5, with D uncertain. Trimming removed 3 bases at V and 7 bases at J, with 9 bases between. This CDR3 region has 11 residues. CDR1 DFQATT and CDR2 SNEGSKA come from the germline V gene (reference sequence). The CDR3 spells CSASGVGTQYF. CDR3 bases: TGCAGTGCTAGCGGAGTGGGGACCCAGTACTTC.